The present T cell receptor (beta chain) was sequenced within a study of sequential checkpoint blockade in melanoma. Study in general: TCRβ was sequenced from DNA of approximately 92 pretreatment tumors. Approximately 20 patients had tumor biopsies before treatment and at week 13.

This CDR3 contains 15 residues. Germline CDR1 is SGHRS and CDR2 is YFSETQ. V shed 5 bases, J shed 8 bases, and the junction held 7 bases outside the gene matches. Treatment of the sample: randomized to nivolumab then ipilimumab (arm A) or the reverse (arm B). Patients had received no earlier DNA-damaging chemotherapy. Only in-frame clones appear in the TCRdb table, and some are missing; sequencing was by immunoSEQ multiplex PCR. The profile shows around 2,200 clones, more than 20% of them singletons. The rearrangement joins TRBV5-1 to TRBJ2-1; 13 bases map to TRBD2. The sequenced sample was tumor tissue (inferred from file names), obtained from a patient given nivolumab and ipilimumab in sequence. This receptor was identified in a human donor with melanoma. The CDR3 is CASSSGTSGNHEQFF. CDR3 coding DNA: TGCGCCAGCAGTTCCGGGACTAGCGGGAACCATGAGCAGTTCTTC.